Here is one T cell receptor beta chain with its context. Its antigen is still unknown. No base quality information exists; no much larger clone differs at one position. Trimming takes 0 bases from V and 0 bases from J, and the germline ends sit 14 bases apart. Looking up the germline V gene yields CDR1 ENHRY and CDR2 SYGVKD. Its CDR3 holds 17 amino acids, cysteine through phenylalanine. Of all the DNA, just the CDR3 is kept, 51 bases in frame from base 1. To sequence the TCRbeta CDR3 region, genomic DNA was isolated from the sorted cells. The immunoSEQ Assay was used for sequencing of TCRbeta CDR3 regions. TCRdb holds this immuneACCESS table with in-frame rearrangements only. Some clones are missing; in checked studies, unresolved V genes explain under half, and the rest has no known cause. For this sample there are over 65,000 clones; over 75% appear just once. The ten largest clones add up to 5.5% to 6% of the sample.

The trial excluded patients who had a history of autoimmune disease or were on systemic immunosuppression. Peripheral blood for TCR sequencing was drawn from every dose cohort at baseline, at cycle 4 day 1 and at cycle 7 day 1. The samples were taken from a phase I, first-in-human, multicenter, open-label dose-escalation trial of ivuxolimab. Adults with locally advanced or metastatic head and neck squamous cell, hepatocellular, melanoma or renal cell carcinoma were enrolled in the trial. Before TCR sequencing, CD4+ and CD8+ T cells were separately sorted from peripheral blood. The data stem from a study of OX40 agonist ivuxolimab in advanced cancers. The study in broad terms: The costimulatory receptor OX40 (CD134) was targeted by ivuxolimab, a fully human IgG2 agonistic monoclonal antibody. The paper describes the monotherapy dose-escalation part (N of about 50 patients) of the phase I trial of ivuxolimab. In the dose-escalation cohort, roughly four fifths of patients were male, and the mean age was approximately 55 years, with a range of about 20 to 79. Peripheral TCRbeta sequencing was intended to test whether TCR sequence diversity was altered and clonal T-cell expansion was caused by ivuxolimab. Intravenous ivuxolimab was administered to patients every 2 weeks at six dose levels: 0.01, 0.1, 0.3, 1.5, 3 and 10 mg/kg. Among the roughly 54 dose-escalation patients, about 20 had hepatocellular carcinoma, roughly 15 melanoma, 9 renal cell carcinoma and 9 head and neck cancer. Prior anti-PD-1, anti-PD-L1 or anti-CTLA-4 therapy was permitted, and checkpoint inhibitors had been received by less than 45% of dose-escalation patients. Partial responses occurred in three dose-escalation patients, of whom one had hepatocellular carcinoma and two had cutaneous melanoma.

The paper's findings and limits, for the study overall: Low levels of normalized T-cell clonal expansion were also shown by some nonresponding patients. After ivuxolimab, CD8+ T cells had more expanded clones than CD4+ T cells on average. The antigen specificity of the peripheral T cells that underwent clonal expansion was not determined. Partial responders in the 0.1-3.0 mg/kg groups had among the lowest normalized peripheral clonal expansion, especially among CD8+ T cells. Clonal expansion of both CD4+ and CD8+ blood T cells was observed from baseline to week 6 at doses 0.1 to 3.0 mg/kg.

The rearranged chain carries TRBV10-3 and TRBJ1-1; the D gene cannot be resolved reliably. The sample was CD4+ or CD8+ T cells sorted from blood, taken in a trial of the OX40 agonist ivuxolimab. The receptor's source is an adult with an advanced solid tumor such as melanoma, head and neck, liver or kidney cancer. The DNA reads TGTGCCATCAGTGAGTCGATTATTGTGGGGATGAACACTGAAGCTTTCTTT. This codes for CAISESIIVGMNTEAFF.